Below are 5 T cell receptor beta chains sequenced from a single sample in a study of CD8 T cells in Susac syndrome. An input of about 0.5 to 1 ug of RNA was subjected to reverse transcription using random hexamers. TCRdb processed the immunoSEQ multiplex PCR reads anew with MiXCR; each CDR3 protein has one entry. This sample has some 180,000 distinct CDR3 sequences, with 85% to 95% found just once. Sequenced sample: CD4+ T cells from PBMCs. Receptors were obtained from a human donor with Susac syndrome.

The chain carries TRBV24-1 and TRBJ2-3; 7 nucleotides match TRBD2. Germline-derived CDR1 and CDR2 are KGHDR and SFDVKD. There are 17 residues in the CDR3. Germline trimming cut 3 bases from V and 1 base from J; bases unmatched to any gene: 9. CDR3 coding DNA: TGTGCCACCAGTGATCCCGCGTCGGGGGGAGGCACAGATACGCAGTATTTT. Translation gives CATSDPASGGGTDTQYF.

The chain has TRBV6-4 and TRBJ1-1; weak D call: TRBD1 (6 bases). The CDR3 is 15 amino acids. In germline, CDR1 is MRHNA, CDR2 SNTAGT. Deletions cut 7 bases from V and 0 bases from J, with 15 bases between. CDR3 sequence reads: CASKIAGHLNTEAFF. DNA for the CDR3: TGTGCCAGCAAGATAGCGGGACACCTGAACACTGAAGCTTTCTTT.

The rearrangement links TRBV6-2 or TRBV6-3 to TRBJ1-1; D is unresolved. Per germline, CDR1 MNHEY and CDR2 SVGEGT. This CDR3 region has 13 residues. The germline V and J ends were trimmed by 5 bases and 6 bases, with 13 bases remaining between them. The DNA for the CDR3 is TGTGCCAGCAGTCGGGATAGAACCGCTGAAGCTTTCTTT. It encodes CASSRDRTAEAFF.

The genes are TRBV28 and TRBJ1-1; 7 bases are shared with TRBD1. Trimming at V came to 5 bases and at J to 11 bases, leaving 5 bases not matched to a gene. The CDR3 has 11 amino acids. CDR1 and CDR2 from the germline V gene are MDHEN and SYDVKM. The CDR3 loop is CASSQTGSAFF. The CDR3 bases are TGTGCCAGCAGTCAGACAGGGTCTGCTTTCTTT.

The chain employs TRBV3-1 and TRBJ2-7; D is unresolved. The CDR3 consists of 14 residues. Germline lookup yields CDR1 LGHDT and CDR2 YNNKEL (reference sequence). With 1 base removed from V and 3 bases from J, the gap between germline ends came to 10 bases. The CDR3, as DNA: TGTGCCAGCAGCCAAGTCCCAGAATACTACGAGCAGTACTTC. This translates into CASSQVPEYYEQYF.